Listed below are T cell receptor beta chains from one sample, sequenced in a study of blood T cells in healthy people across ages. TCRdb processed the 5' RACE reads anew with MiXCR; each CDR3 protein has one entry. The repertoire has 1.6 million or so distinct CDR3 sequences, almost 35% of them found once; the top ten carry 11%. Source material: blood. Receptors were obtained from a woman aged 25 to 39 in good health. The conserved cysteine and the conserved F or W are not part of the CDR3 here. A D gene is named only where the DNA matches it firmly. Expanded clones are given a class, and other clones once, few, many or no size at all.

abundance | j_gene | v_gene | d_gene | CDR3aa
few | TRBJ2-1 | TRBV27 | TRBD2 | ASPGLAGGPQNYTDEQF
few | TRBJ2-1 | TRBV7-6 | . | ASSLMNGDEQF
. | TRBJ2-1 | TRBV9 | . | ASSTNRVRAQSYYNEQF
. | TRBJ1-2 | TRBV29-1 | . | SVEGGTTPRGDYGYT
few | TRBJ2-5 | TRBV12-3/TRBV12-4 | TRBD2 | ASSLVGTSGKQY
. | TRBJ2-1 | TRBV7-2 | . | ASSLEAGNNEQF
. | TRBJ2-7 | TRBV27 | TRBD2 | ASSLSGAFDEQY
. | TRBJ1-2 | TRBV4-2 | . | ASSQEYRYT
. | TRBJ2-5 | TRBV24-1 | TRBD2 | ATSDQRDLKSQEAQY
few | TRBJ1-2 | TRBV12-3/TRBV12-4 | . | ASSRGGRGYT
few | TRBJ2-7 | TRBV3-1 | TRBD2 | ASSRKLPGLAGDSYEQY
few | TRBJ2-7 | TRBV6-5 | . | ASSLTDISYEQY
many | TRBJ2-3 | TRBV24-1 | . | ATSVGSTQY
. | TRBJ2-4 | TRBV28 | . | ASSSDGRPKNIQY
. | TRBJ2-1 | TRBV9 | . | ASSGLISYNEQF
. | TRBJ2-7 | TRBV20-1 | . | SARGVRSYEQY
many | TRBJ2-7 | TRBV29-1 | TRBD2 | SVQGDYYEQY
. | TRBJ1-2 | TRBV7-2 | TRBD1 | ASSERSSGQGTYGYT
many | TRBJ2-1 | TRBV4-1 | TRBD2 | ASSQDLDGRVWKPYNEQF
many | TRBJ1-2 | TRBV29-1 | . | SVASIRAPGYGYT
many | TRBJ2-5 | TRBV10-3 | TRBD2 | AISDTSGGSAQY
. | TRBJ1-1 | TRBV7-8 | TRBD1 | ASRHGTGAPTEAF
many | TRBJ2-7 | TRBV29-1 | . | SVERAGVGEQY
. | TRBJ2-7 | TRBV9 | . | ASSTQSGFSYEQY
many | TRBJ2-7 | TRBV29-1 | . | SVGRGTPNEQY
few | TRBJ2-5 | TRBV9 | . | ASSVVLDGGTQY
. | TRBJ1-1 | TRBV28 | . | ASTWGGSTEAF
few | TRBJ2-3 | TRBV5-1 | . | ASSLEDRRRTQY